This T cell receptor (beta chain) is drawn from a study of T cell repertoires in ileal Crohn's disease. The CDR3 runs 15 residues. After removal of 6 bases from V and 6 bases from J, the junction contained 12 bases not matched to a gene. The germline V gene encodes CDR1 MNHNY and CDR2 SVGAGI (reference sequence). Sequencing was performed with immunoSEQ multiplex PCR; in TCRdb, only in-frame clones are kept and a portion is missing. This sample has 25,000 to 35,000 clones, with about 81% found just once. The chain uses TRBV6-6 and TRBJ1-2; 8 bases match TRBD1. The source of this sequence is an adult with Crohn's disease. Sequenced input: ileal tissue. The CDR3 here is CASSAALQGDHGYTF. The DNA of the CDR3 is TGTGCCAGCAGCGCAGCCCTACAGGGGGACCATGGCTACACCTTC.